One and the same sample provided the 27 T cell receptor beta chains below, sequenced in a study of cytomegalovirus exposure and HLA in healthy donors. The study ran its PCR with 60 Vbeta and 13 Jbeta primers. Generated by immunoSEQ multiplex PCR, the TCRdb table keeps only in-frame clones and is missing some. The table records about 110,000 clones, approximately 72% of them present only once. What was sequenced was PBMCs. The source is a man aged 25 to 40 in good health and CMV-seronegative.

This chain connects TRBV29-1 to TRBJ2-2, with 8 bases identical to TRBD2. Per the germline V gene, CDR1 is SQVTM and CDR2 is ANQGSEA. V lost 7 bases, J lost 0 bases, and 1 base stayed unmatched. This CDR3 region has 13 residues. CDR3 DNA: TGCAGCGCACTAGCGGCGAACACCGGGGAGCTGTTTTTT. Its translation is CSALAANTGELFF.

The genes are TRBV18 and TRBJ1-2; 10 positions match TRBD1. Germline trimming cut 3 bases from V and 3 bases from J; bases unmatched to any gene: 10. Germline-derived CDR1 and CDR2 are KGHSH and LQKENI. This CDR3 spans 17 amino acids. Here the CDR3 reads CASSPSGDRGGDYGYTF. CDR3 nucleotide sequence: TGTGCCAGCTCACCGTCCGGGGACAGGGGAGGTGACTATGGCTACACCTTC.

The chain has TRBV9 and TRBJ2-6, with D possibly TRBD2 on 5 matching bases. The germline CDR1 and CDR2 sequences are SGDLS and YYNGEE. The CDR3 runs to 15 residues. The V gene lost 0 bases and the J gene lost 2 bases, with 6 bases spanning the gap. In DNA, the CDR3 is TGTGCCAGCAGCGTAGGGGGAGCTGGGGCCAACGTCCTGACTTTC. Protein: CASSVGGAGANVLTF. Looking up the rest from reference TRBV9 and TRBJ2-6 gives the full variable domain: DSGVTQTPKHLITATGQRVTLRCSPRSGDLSVYWYQQSLDQGLQFLIQYYNGEERAKGNILERFSAQQFPDLHSELNLSSLELGDSALYFCASSVGGAGANVLTFGAGSRLTVL.

The chain couples TRBV11-2 to TRBJ2-7; TRBD1 matches at 8 bases. Germline trimming cut 4 bases from V and 4 bases from J; bases unmatched to any gene: 6. CDR1 and CDR2 from the germline V gene are SGHAT and FQNNGV. The CDR3 runs to 14 residues. CDR3 protein: CASSSRQGYYEQYF. For the CDR3, the DNA is TGTGCCAGCAGCTCGCGACAGGGGTATTACGAGCAGTACTTC.

This clone was detected only once. V and J are TRBV10-2 and TRBJ1-6; no reliable D call. In germline, CDR1 is WSHSY, CDR2 SAAADI. V was trimmed by 8 bases and J by 9 bases, leaving 20 bases between them. The CDR3 loop spans 15 amino acids. The CDR3 DNA is TGCGCCAGCCTCTTAGAAGCGGGGTCGCGTTCACCCCTCCACTTT. Its translation: CASLLEAGSRSPLHF.

This sequence joins TRBV19 and TRBJ2-1; 8 bases map to TRBD2. Germline loops: CDR1 LNHDA, CDR2 SQIVND (reference sequence). Losses at the gene ends were 6 bases for V and 6 bases for J; bases not matched to a gene: 7. The CDR3 is 14 residues long. The DNA of the CDR3 is TGTGCCAGTAGATCGGGGACTAGTGTCAATGAGCAGTTCTTC. Protein: CASRSGTSVNEQFF.

This rearrangement joins TRBV7-2 to TRBJ2-3; 8 bases are a match to TRBD2. This CDR3 has 15 amino acids. Germline loops: CDR1 SGHTA, CDR2 FQGNSA. The J segment lost 4 bases and the V segment lost 1 base, leaving 4 bases of the junction unmatched. CDR3 coding DNA: TGTGCCAGCAGCTTAGTCGCGGGGGGCGCAGATACGCAGTATTTT. This encodes CASSLVAGGADTQYF.

On this clone: At one of its ends the junction is not consistent with the germline gene, which may arise from a read error. J is TRBJ1-1 and V is TRBV7-9; no clear D. The CDR3 runs 12 residues. The V gene's germline CDR1 is SEHNR and CDR2 FQNEAQ (reference sequence). The CDR3 is CSSTTTNTEAFF. CDR3 sequence (DNA): TGTTCCAGCACCACTACCAACACTGAAGCTTTCTTT.

V and J are TRBV7-2 and TRBJ2-1; 11 positions match TRBD2. This CDR3 has 15 amino acids. CDR1 SGHTA and CDR2 FQGNSA come from the germline V gene. The J segment lost 9 bases and the V segment lost 5 bases, leaving 9 bases of the junction unmatched. The CDR3 loop reads CASSGLAGPLGEQFF. In DNA, the CDR3 is TGTGCCAGCAGCGGACTAGCGGGTCCGTTGGGTGAGCAGTTCTTC.

This rearrangement joins TRBV7-9 to TRBJ2-1, with 10 bases fitting TRBD2. The J segment lost 1 base and the V segment lost 9 bases, leaving 15 bases of the junction unmatched. Germline V CDR1 and CDR2: SEHNR, FQNEAQ (reference sequence). The CDR3 is 18 amino acids. CDR3 region: CASPVAASGSLSYNEQFF. The DNA of the CDR3 is TGTGCCAGTCCGGTCGCGGCTAGCGGGAGTCTTTCCTACAATGAGCAGTTCTTC.

This chain joins TRBV27 and TRBJ2-3; 11 bases match TRBD1. CDR1 is MNHEY and CDR2 is SMNVEV in the germline V gene (reference sequence). V lost 4 bases and J lost 0; bases outside the gene matches: 15. CDR3 length: 20 residues. The CDR3 is CASSSEVYGTGGPSTDTQYF. CDR3 coding DNA: TGTGCCAGCAGTTCGGAGGTTTACGGGACAGGGGGTCCTAGCACAGATACGCAGTATTTT.

The chain uses TRBV7-8 and TRBJ2-7; 10 nucleotides line up with TRBD1. The CDR3 sequence is 14 residues long. Germline CDR1 is SGHVS and CDR2 is FQNEAQ. The V and J ends lost 3 bases and 9 bases, in that order; junction bases with no gene match: 8. Written as DNA, the CDR3 is TGTGCCAGCAGCTTGGACAGGGGGAGGCACGCGCAGTACTTC. Its protein product is CASSLDRGRHAQYF.

DNA of the CDR3: TGTGCCAGCAGCTTTAGGGAGACTAACACAGATACGCAGTATTTT. It specifies CASSFRETNTDTQYF. The J gene is TRBJ2-3, the V gene TRBV7-8; tentative D call: TRBD2 (5 bases). The CDR3 contains 15 residues. Germline V gene sequence: CDR1 SGHVS, CDR2 FQNEAQ. V lost 3 bases and J 2 bases, leaving 12 bases between the germline ends.

The chain employs TRBV7-2 and TRBJ1-2, with 8 nucleotides matching TRBD1. The trim removed 3 bases at V and 8 bases at J, leaving 2 bases unmatched. CDR3 length: 12 residues. Germline V lookup: CDR1 SGHTA, CDR2 FQGNSA. CDR3 DNA sequence: TGTGCCAGCAGCTTCCGGGACAGGGGCTACACCTTC. Amino acids: CASSFRDRGYTF.

The V gene is TRBV5-1, the J gene TRBJ2-5; tentatively, D is TRBD2 (5 bases). Germline lookup yields CDR1 SGHRS and CDR2 YFSETQ. V gave up 1 base and J gave up 1 base, with 14 bases separating them. The CDR3 extends over 16 amino acids. CDR3 nucleotide sequence: TGCGCCAGCAGCTTGAGATTAGCGCAGATCCAAGAGACCCAGTACTTC. Its protein is CASSLRLAQIQETQYF.

The V call is TRBV19, the J call TRBJ2-5; weak D call: TRBD2 (5 bases). This CDR3 has 13 residues. Germline lookup yields CDR1 LNHDA and CDR2 SQIVND (reference sequence). With 4 bases removed from V and 1 base from J, the gap between germline ends came to 7 bases. CDR3 amino acids: CASSTGIQETQYF. The CDR3 nucleotides read TGTGCCAGTAGTACGGGAATCCAAGAGACCCAGTACTTC.

V usage is TRBV30 and J usage is TRBJ1-1, with D unclear. Germline V lookup: CDR1 GTSNPN, CDR2 SVGIG (reference sequence). The CDR3 covers 13 residues. V was shortened by 1 base and J by 1 base, with 7 bases between the two germline ends. The CDR3 loop is CAWSGTENTEAFF. In DNA, the CDR3 is TGTGCCTGGAGTGGTACAGAGAACACTGAAGCTTTCTTT.

The genes are TRBV30 and TRBJ1-5; D perhaps matches TRBD1 (6 bases). The ends were cut back, 3 bases at V and 4 bases at J, with 10 bases in the middle. This CDR3 contains 13 residues. Per germline, CDR1 GTSNPN and CDR2 SVGIG (reference sequence). The CDR3 region is CAWSGTGNQPQHF. In DNA form, the CDR3 reads TGTGCCTGGAGCGGCACAGGGAATCAGCCCCAGCATTTT.

For the CDR3, the DNA is TGTGCCAGCAGCTCGGGACAGGGCATTAATCAGCCCCAGCATTTT. It specifies CASSSGQGINQPQHF. The J gene is TRBJ1-5, the V gene TRBV7-9, with TRBD1 matching 9 bases. CDR1 SEHNR and CDR2 FQNEAQ come from the germline V gene (reference sequence). CDR3 length: 15 residues. Trimming removed 4 bases from V and 4 bases from J; junction bases left unmatched: 5.

The V gene is TRBV4-2, the J gene TRBJ2-5; no definite D call. Trimming removed 0 bases from V and 4 bases from J, with 6 bases in between. Germline values: CDR1 LGHNA, CDR2 YNFKEQ. The CDR3 runs to 13 residues. The CDR3 loop is CASSQDWAETQYF. CDR3 nucleotides: TGTGCCAGCAGCCAAGATTGGGCAGAGACCCAGTACTTC.

This clone turned up a few times. In nucleotides, the CDR3 is TGTGCCAGCTCACCGACAGGGCCTAGCCTAAATCAGCCCCAGCATTTT. Protein product: CASSPTGPSLNQPQHF. This chain uses TRBV18 with TRBJ1-5, with TRBD1 matching 7 bases. Unmatched junction bases numbered 9, after V lost 3 bases and J lost 4 bases. Germline V gene data show CDR1 as KGHSH and CDR2 as LQKENI. The CDR3 spans 16 residues.

V is TRBV11-2 and J is TRBJ1-1; D gene ambiguous. The length of the CDR3 is 15 residues. CDR1 and CDR2 from the germline V gene are SGHAT and FQNNGV. Trimming pared 1 base from V and 1 base from J, leaving 10 bases between. The CDR3 loop is CASSLVGRRNTEAFF. The CDR3 DNA reads TGTGCCAGCAGCTTAGTCGGCAGGCGGAACACTGAAGCTTTCTTT.

This clone was observed a few times. The chain couples TRBV4-1 to TRBJ1-3; D not resolved. The ends were cut back, 6 bases at V and 0 bases at J, with 12 bases in the middle. Germline V gives CDR1 MGHRA, CDR2 YSYEKL. The CDR3 sequence is 15 residues long. This CDR3 reads CASRPVQSSGNTIYF. CDR3 sequence (DNA): TGCGCCAGCAGACCCGTACAGAGCTCTGGAAACACCATATATTTT.

The V and J genes are TRBV6-1 and TRBJ1-2; 10 bases agree with TRBD1. The CDR3 length is 15 residues. Trimming cost V 0 bases and J 4 bases; bases outside gene matches: 2. The germline V gene has CDR1 MNHNS and CDR2 SASEGT. CDR3 nucleotide sequence: TGTGCCAGCAGTGAAGCGGGACAGGGGATCTATGGCTACACCTTC. Translation: CASSEAGQGIYGYTF.

This chain joins TRBV12-5 and TRBJ2-7; TRBD1 aligns across 7 bases. CDR1 is LGHNT, CDR2 FRNRAP, per germline. With 1 base clipped from V and 7 bases from J, the junction kept 4 bases outside the gene matches. The CDR3 covers 13 residues. The CDR3 bases are TGTGCTAGTGGTTTGGAGGGGGCAGGGGAGCAGTACTTC. Translated, it gives CASGLEGAGEQYF. Filled out from reference TRBV12-5 and TRBJ2-7, the complete variable domain reads DARVTQTPRHKVTEMGQEVTMRCQPILGHNTVFWYRQTMMQGLELLAYFRNRAPLDDSGMPKDRFSAEMPDATLATLKIQPSEPRDSAVYFCASGLEGAGEQYFGPGTRLTVT.

The J gene is TRBJ2-3, the V gene TRBV7-3, with D possibly TRBD2 on 6 matching bases. CDR1 SGHTA and CDR2 FQGTGA come from the germline V gene. CDR3 length equals 15 residues. The V end was cut by 5 bases, the J end by 4 bases, with 16 bases between. This CDR3 reads CASSPRAGLADTQYF. In DNA, the CDR3 is TGTGCCAGCAGCCCAAGGGCGGGATTAGCAGATACGCAGTATTTT.

The chain has TRBV7-2 and TRBJ2-1; TRBD2 matches at 11 bases. The germline CDR1 and CDR2 sequences are SGHTA and FQGNSA. With 1 base clipped from V and 3 bases from J, the junction kept 2 bases outside the gene matches. This CDR3 spans 16 amino acids. This CDR3 is CASSLVGTSGYNEQFF. The CDR3 nucleotides are TGTGCCAGCAGCTTAGTAGGGACTAGCGGCTACAATGAGCAGTTCTTC. The variable domain in full, with the rest retrieved from reference TRBV7-2 and TRBJ2-1, is GAGVSQSPSNKVTEKGKDVELRCDPISGHTALYWYRQSLGQGLEFLIYFQGNSAPDKSGLPSDRFSAERTGGSVSTLTIQRTQQEDSAVYLCASSLVGTSGYNEQFFGPGTRLTVL.